One sample yielded the 9 T cell receptor beta chains listed below, sequenced in a study of Graves' ophthalmopathy and Graves' hyperthyroidism. For repertoire sequencing, the TCR beta CDR3 regions were amplified from RNA transcripts. Scientists carried out first-round RT-PCR using HTBI primers and then a second-round multiplex PCR. TCRdb itself ran the multiplex PCR reads through MiXCR, one entry per CDR3 protein. The table shows about 590,000 distinct CDR3 sequences, with under 45% occurring only once. Sequencing input: peripheral blood or thyroid tissue (not recorded which). The receptors were sampled from an adult man with Graves' hyperthyroidism.

As concerns this clonotype: One end of the junction fails to match germline, which may point to a read error. The CDR3 DNA sequence: TGCGCCAGCAGCCCAATGACAGGGGGCTTCACTAATGAAAAACTGTTTTTT. Its translation is CASSPMTGGFTNEKLFF. The V call is TRBV7-3, the J call TRBJ1-4; TRBD1 matches at 10 bases. The CDR3 spans 17 residues. CDR1 is SGHTA and CDR2 is FQGTGA in the germline V gene.

The rearrangement links TRBV29-1 to TRBJ2-3; 12 bases line up with TRBD1. V gave up 7 bases and J gave up 4 bases; unmatched junction bases: 3. From germline, CDR1 is SQVTM and CDR2 ANQGSEA. CDR3 length equals 13 residues. CDR3 amino acids: CSARDRGPDTQYF. For the CDR3, the DNA is TGCAGCGCCCGGGACAGGGGGCCAGATACGCAGTATTTT.

The CDR3 nucleotides are TGTGCCAGCAGTTTGCGGGGGCGAGTCACTGAAGCTTTCTTT. Its translation is CASSLRGRVTEAFF. The chain combines TRBV7-2 with TRBJ1-1, with a possible D match to TRBD1 (6 bases). Looked up from germline, CDR1 is SGHTA and CDR2 is FQGNSA. V was cut by 6 bases and J by 4 bases, with 15 bases left in between. The length of the CDR3 is 14 residues.

The chain has TRBV5-5 and TRBJ1-5, with a possible D match to TRBD1 (5 bases). Trimming took 4 bases from V and 0 from J, leaving 11 bases between them. This CDR3 is built from 15 residues. The germline CDR1 and CDR2 sequences are SGHKS and YYEKEE (reference sequence). For the CDR3, the DNA is TGTGCCAGCAGCGAAGGGGAATATAGCAATCAGCCCCAGCATTTT. Protein: CASSEGEYSNQPQHF.

This clonotype was seen only a few times. The rearrangement uses TRBV25-1 and TRBJ2-1, with TRBD1 identical over 7 bases. There are 14 residues in the CDR3. Germline V CDR1 and CDR2: MGHDK, SYGVNS. V gave up 4 bases and J gave up 4 bases; unmatched junction bases: 4. The CDR3 loop is CASSAIQGYNEQFF. CDR3 DNA: TGTGCCAGCAGTGCCATACAGGGGTACAATGAGCAGTTCTTC.

This clonotype was observed at least ten times. The chain combines TRBV9 with TRBJ2-2; TRBD2 might be the D (7 bases). Germline V lookup: CDR1 SGDLS, CDR2 YYNGEE. This CDR3 contains 13 residues. Trimming took off 3 bases at V and 9 bases at J, with 12 bases between the two ends. CDR3 bases: TGTGCCAGCAGCGACGGGGGGCTTCGGGAGCTGTTTTTT. Translated, it gives CASSDGGLRELFF. The full variable domain, in which reference TRBV9 and TRBJ2-2 provide the parts outside the CDR3, is DSGVTQTPKHLITATGQRVTLRCSPRSGDLSVYWYQQSLDQGLQFLIQYYNGEERAKGNILERFSAQQFPDLHSELNLSSLELGDSALYFCASSDGGLRELFFGEGSRLTVL.

This chain connects TRBV19 to TRBJ2-7; 8 bases are shared with TRBD1. CDR1 is LNHDA, CDR2 SQIVND, per germline (reference sequence). This CDR3 has 13 residues. The junction had 2 bases not matched to a gene; V was cut back by 3 bases and J by 4 bases. The CDR3 nucleotides are TGTGCCAGTAGTATGGGGACAGGATACGAGCAGTACTTC. As protein: CASSMGTGYEQYF.

At least ten counts were recorded for this clonotype. This chain uses TRBV12-3 or TRBV12-4 with TRBJ1-2; no clear D gene. Trimming pared 5 bases from V and 3 bases from J, leaving 16 bases between. The CDR3 loop spans 15 amino acids. The CDR3 loop is CASSPLELWDYGYTF. The CDR3 DNA sequence: TGTGCCAGCAGTCCCCTGGAACTGTGGGACTATGGCTACACCTTC.

The chain combines TRBV28 with TRBJ1-4; D is undetermined. The CDR3 contains 14 residues. With 4 bases removed from V and 5 bases from J, the gap between germline ends came to 11 bases. Germline lookup yields CDR1 MDHEN and CDR2 SYDVKM. In DNA form, the CDR3 reads TGTGCCAGCAGTTGGACCGCCGAGAATGAAAAACTGTTTTTT. It translates to CASSWTAENEKLFF.